Described below is a single T cell receptor (beta chain) sequence and its context. At the DNA level, this CDR3 is encoded by other sequences in the same sample as well. The record originates from a study of blood T cell repertoires in COVID-19. Across the study: Samples of COVID-19 (acute and convalescent) were obtained from the United States, Italy and Spain.

TCRdb's table, derived via immunoSEQ multiplex PCR, lists solely in-frame clones and lacks some. The table lists 200,000 to 250,000 clones, more than 65% of them singletons. Sequenced input: peripheral blood. The clonotype was recovered from a woman aged 35 to 49 who had recovered from COVID-19.

For the CDR3, the DNA is TGTGCCAGCAGCGTAGGACAAGACGGAAACACCATATATTTT. Protein product: CASSVGQDGNTIYF. The V and J genes are TRBV9 and TRBJ1-3; D gene ambiguous. With 0 bases removed from V and 4 bases from J, the gap between germline ends came to 8 bases. The CDR3 consists of 14 residues. Germline CDR1 SGDLS, CDR2 YYNGEE. Full variable domain (outside the CDR3, taken from reference TRBV9 and TRBJ1-3): DSGVTQTPKHLITATGQRVTLRCSPRSGDLSVYWYQQSLDQGLQFLIQYYNGEERAKGNILERFSAQQFPDLHSELNLSSLELGDSALYFCASSVGQDGNTIYFGEGSWLTVV.